The rows below give T cell receptor beta chains drawn from one sample of a study of human T cells and chemical hapten exposure. From the RACE reads, TCRdb called clonotypes with MiXCR, one entry per CDR3 protein. Among about 360,000 distinct CDR3 sequences listed, about 4.8% were seen once. The sequences come from whole blood, collected in connection with sensitization to the hapten diphenylcyclopropenone (DPC). The receptors come from a woman in her fifties or sixties with alopecia areata. Some clones in this sample may be carry-over from other donors' samples. The CDR3 runs from the conserved cysteine through the conserved F or W. The order of the fields is V gene, clone size, CDR3 length, J gene, D gene, CDR3 DNA, CDR3 protein. D genes are given only for firm matches. Only some rows state a clone size, as once, few, many or a class for expanded clones.

v_call: TRBV5-1
clone_size: NA
cdr3_length: 19
j_call: TRBJ2-3
d_call: TRBD2
cdr3_nt: TGCGCCAGCATCCCGGCCCCGTTAGCGGGGGGGCGGATCACAGATACGCAGTATTTT
cdr3_aa: CASIPAPLAGGRITDTQYF

v_call: TRBV12-3/TRBV12-4
clone_size: NA
cdr3_length: 14
j_call: TRBJ2-7
d_call: TRBD1
cdr3_nt: TGTGCCAGCAGTTTAGGGACAGGGCTGAACGAGCAGTACTTC
cdr3_aa: CASSLGTGLNEQYF

v_call: TRBV20-1
clone_size: NA
cdr3_length: 14
j_call: TRBJ1-1
d_call: NA
cdr3_nt: TGCAGTGCTAGAGGTCCAGGGCGGGGGACTGAAGCTTTCTTT
cdr3_aa: CSARGPGRGTEAFF

v_call: TRBV6-6
clone_size: NA
cdr3_length: 13
j_call: TRBJ2-3
d_call: NA
cdr3_nt: TGTGCCAGCAGGGGGGAAGGCACAGATACGCAGTATTTT
cdr3_aa: CASRGEGTDTQYF

v_call: TRBV29-1
clone_size: many
cdr3_length: 12
j_call: TRBJ1-2
d_call: NA
cdr3_nt: TGCAGCGTTAAGGCCGGGGAGGATGGCTACACCTTC
cdr3_aa: CSVKAGEDGYTF

v_call: TRBV30
clone_size: many
cdr3_length: 17
j_call: TRBJ1-2
d_call: TRBD1
cdr3_nt: TGTGCCTGGAGTCGCCCTCCCACAGGGGACCAAAACTATGGCTACACCTTC
cdr3_aa: CAWSRPPTGDQNYGYTF

v_call: TRBV20-1
clone_size: few
cdr3_length: 13
j_call: TRBJ2-1
d_call: NA
cdr3_nt: TGCAGTGCTAGTGATAAAAGGGTGGATGAGCAGTTCTTC
cdr3_aa: CSASDKRVDEQFF

v_call: TRBV20-1
clone_size: many
cdr3_length: 14
j_call: TRBJ2-7
d_call: NA
cdr3_nt: TGCAGTGCTAGGGTCAGGGGAGGTACCTACGAGCAGTACTTC
cdr3_aa: CSARVRGGTYEQYF

v_call: TRBV18
clone_size: many
cdr3_length: 11
j_call: TRBJ1-1
d_call: NA
cdr3_nt: TGTGCCAGCTCTGACAACACTGAAGCTTTCTTT
cdr3_aa: CASSDNTEAFF

v_call: TRBV10-3
clone_size: NA
cdr3_length: 12
j_call: TRBJ1-1
d_call: NA
cdr3_nt: TGTGCCATTTCCAGGGGTGGCACTGAAGCTTTCTTT
cdr3_aa: CAISRGGTEAFF

v_call: TRBV12-5
clone_size: many
cdr3_length: 13
j_call: TRBJ2-3
d_call: TRBD2
cdr3_nt: TGTGCTAGTGGCCGGGGAGGGGACGTTACGCAGTATTTT
cdr3_aa: CASGRGGDVTQYF

v_call: TRBV12-3/TRBV12-4
clone_size: NA
cdr3_length: 13
j_call: TRBJ2-7
d_call: NA
cdr3_nt: TGTGCCAGCAGTCCTCCGGACCGAGACGAGCAGTACTTC
cdr3_aa: CASSPPDRDEQYF

v_call: TRBV6-5
clone_size: many
cdr3_length: 14
j_call: TRBJ1-5
d_call: NA
cdr3_nt: TGTGCCAGCAGTTACTCTACAGGGAAACAGCCCCAGCATTTT
cdr3_aa: CASSYSTGKQPQHF

v_call: TRBV7-8
clone_size: NA
cdr3_length: 16
j_call: TRBJ2-3
d_call: TRBD2
cdr3_nt: TGTGCCAGCAGCCCGGGGACTAGCGGGAGGCATGATACGCAGTATTTT
cdr3_aa: CASSPGTSGRHDTQYF

v_call: TRBV29-1
clone_size: many
cdr3_length: 16
j_call: TRBJ1-3
d_call: NA
cdr3_nt: TGCAGCGTTATCGAAAGGGATACAGGGCGGGGAAACACCATATATTTT
cdr3_aa: CSVIERDTGRGNTIYF

v_call: TRBV27
clone_size: many
cdr3_length: 13
j_call: TRBJ1-3
d_call: NA
cdr3_nt: TGTGCCAGCAGCCGAGGAACTGGAAACACCATATATTTT
cdr3_aa: CASSRGTGNTIYF

v_call: TRBV4-3
clone_size: many
cdr3_length: 21
j_call: TRBJ2-3
d_call: NA
cdr3_nt: TGCGCCAGCAGCCAAGAGGGGCAAACTCTATACAGGGAGTACGGCACAGATACGCAGTATTTT
cdr3_aa: CASSQEGQTLYREYGTDTQYF

v_call: TRBV20-1
clone_size: many
cdr3_length: 14
j_call: TRBJ2-3
d_call: NA
cdr3_nt: TGCAGAGTAAGGGGTTACAGAAGCACAGATACGCAGTATTTT
cdr3_aa: CRVRGYRSTDTQYF

v_call: TRBV7-2
clone_size: few
cdr3_length: 15
j_call: TRBJ1-2
d_call: NA
cdr3_nt: TGTGCCAGCAGCCCCCAGGGGACCCCTGTAGGTGGCTACACCTTC
cdr3_aa: CASSPQGTPVGGYTF

v_call: TRBV11-3
clone_size: many
cdr3_length: 13
j_call: TRBJ2-2
d_call: NA
cdr3_nt: TGTGCCAGCAGCTTAATCAGCGCCGGGGAGCTGTTTTTT
cdr3_aa: CASSLISAGELFF

v_call: TRBV29-1
clone_size: NA
cdr3_length: 13
j_call: TRBJ2-7
d_call: TRBD1
cdr3_nt: TGCAGCGCTGGGGGACAGGGGAGCAACGAGCAGTACTTC
cdr3_aa: CSAGGQGSNEQYF

v_call: TRBV2
clone_size: many
cdr3_length: 12
j_call: TRBJ2-1
d_call: NA
cdr3_nt: TGTGCCGAACAGGGGGGGTACAATGAGCAGTTCTTC
cdr3_aa: CAEQGGYNEQFF

v_call: TRBV6-5
clone_size: NA
cdr3_length: 13
j_call: TRBJ1-1
d_call: NA
cdr3_nt: TGTGCCAGCCGAGCACGGGGACAACTTGAAGCTTTCTTT
cdr3_aa: CASRARGQLEAFF

v_call: TRBV4-1
clone_size: many
cdr3_length: 16
j_call: TRBJ1-4
d_call: NA
cdr3_nt: TGCGCCAGCAGCCCCGACAGAGAAAGGACTAATGAAAAACTGTTTTTT
cdr3_aa: CASSPDRERTNEKLFF

v_call: TRBV2
clone_size: many
cdr3_length: 15
j_call: TRBJ1-1
d_call: NA
cdr3_nt: TGTGCCAGCAGTGAGGAGGGTCCTCGGAACACTGAAGCTTTCTTT
cdr3_aa: CASSEEGPRNTEAFF

v_call: TRBV10-3
clone_size: many
cdr3_length: 12
j_call: TRBJ2-7
d_call: NA
cdr3_nt: TGTGCCATCAGTAACAGTCCGGGAACGAGAACCTTC
cdr3_aa: CAISNSPGTRTF

v_call: TRBV20-1
clone_size: NA
cdr3_length: 13
j_call: TRBJ2-1
d_call: NA
cdr3_nt: TGCAGTGCTAGTCGACAGCCAGGGAATGAGCAGTTCTTC
cdr3_aa: CSASRQPGNEQFF

v_call: TRBV29-1
clone_size: many
cdr3_length: 13
j_call: TRBJ2-5
d_call: NA
cdr3_nt: TGCAGCGTGGTGGATCTCAACCAAGAGACCCAGTACTTC
cdr3_aa: CSVVDLNQETQYF

v_call: TRBV11-3
clone_size: NA
cdr3_length: 15
j_call: TRBJ1-1
d_call: TRBD1
cdr3_nt: TGTGCCAGCAGCTTGGGGGGACAGGGAAGAACTGAAGCTTTCTTT
cdr3_aa: CASSLGGQGRTEAFF

v_call: TRBV20-1
clone_size: few
cdr3_length: 14
j_call: TRBJ1-4
d_call: NA
cdr3_nt: TGCAGTGCTTCTAGGACGCGGGGTGATGAAAAACTGTTTTTT
cdr3_aa: CSASRTRGDEKLFF

v_call: TRBV2
clone_size: NA
cdr3_length: 14
j_call: TRBJ1-2
d_call: TRBD1
cdr3_nt: TGTGCCAGCAGTCGGGACAGAAAATCCTATGGCTACACCTTC
cdr3_aa: CASSRDRKSYGYTF

v_call: TRBV6-5
clone_size: NA
cdr3_length: 15
j_call: TRBJ2-7
d_call: TRBD2
cdr3_nt: TGTGCCAGCAGTTACGGACTAGCGGGGACCTACGAGCAGTACTTC
cdr3_aa: CASSYGLAGTYEQYF

v_call: TRBV3-1
clone_size: many
cdr3_length: 23
j_call: TRBJ2-1
d_call: NA
cdr3_nt: TGTGCCAGCAGCCAGGGGCACGCGGTGGGACAGATGTTTATCGGGGGATGGGGCAATGAGCAGTTCTTC
cdr3_aa: CASSQGHAVGQMFIGGWGNEQFF

v_call: TRBV5-1
clone_size: NA
cdr3_length: 15
j_call: TRBJ2-6
d_call: NA
cdr3_nt: TGCGCCAGCAGCCCCGGCCCATCTGGGGCCAACGTCCTGACTTTC
cdr3_aa: CASSPGPSGANVLTF

v_call: TRBV2
clone_size: many
cdr3_length: 14
j_call: TRBJ2-3
d_call: TRBD2
cdr3_nt: TGTGCCAGCAGGGGGACTAGCGGGGCAGATACGCAGTATTTT
cdr3_aa: CASRGTSGADTQYF

v_call: TRBV9
clone_size: many
cdr3_length: 14
j_call: TRBJ2-3
d_call: NA
cdr3_nt: TGTGCCAGCGCCGGGCCTAGGGCTCCAGATACGCAGTATTTT
cdr3_aa: CASAGPRAPDTQYF

v_call: TRBV30
clone_size: many
cdr3_length: 12
j_call: TRBJ2-3
d_call: TRBD1
cdr3_nt: TGTGCCTGGACCAGGGGGTCAGATACGCAGTATTTT
cdr3_aa: CAWTRGSDTQYF

v_call: TRBV13
clone_size: many
cdr3_length: 14
j_call: TRBJ2-1
d_call: NA
cdr3_nt: TGTGCCAGCAGCTTCCCTGCGGGTGTTAATGAGCAGTTCTTC
cdr3_aa: CASSFPAGVNEQFF

v_call: TRBV18
clone_size: many
cdr3_length: 15
j_call: TRBJ1-1
d_call: TRBD1
cdr3_nt: TGTGCCAGCTCACCACTTATCGGACAGGATATCGAAGCTTTCTTT
cdr3_aa: CASSPLIGQDIEAFF

v_call: TRBV24-1
clone_size: NA
cdr3_length: 17
j_call: TRBJ2-1
d_call: TRBD2
cdr3_nt: TGTGCCACCAGTGATTTTTCAGCGGGAGTGTCCTACAATGAGCAGTTCTTC
cdr3_aa: CATSDFSAGVSYNEQFF

v_call: TRBV12-5
clone_size: few
cdr3_length: 14
j_call: TRBJ2-7
d_call: NA
cdr3_nt: TGTGCTAGTGGTTCGGACGCGGGCTTCTACGAGCAGTACTTC
cdr3_aa: CASGSDAGFYEQYF

v_call: TRBV4-1
clone_size: many
cdr3_length: 16
j_call: TRBJ1-1
d_call: NA
cdr3_nt: TGCGCCAGCAGCCAAGCCCGAGCTCCACTGAACACTGAAGCTTTCTTT
cdr3_aa: CASSQARAPLNTEAFF

v_call: TRBV3-1
clone_size: many
cdr3_length: 13
j_call: TRBJ1-2
d_call: TRBD1
cdr3_nt: TGTGCCAGCAGCCAAGGACAGGGCTTGGGCTACACCTTC
cdr3_aa: CASSQGQGLGYTF

v_call: TRBV9
clone_size: many
cdr3_length: 15
j_call: TRBJ2-2
d_call: TRBD1
cdr3_nt: TGTGCCAGCAGCGTGGCCGGGACAGGGACCGGGGAGCTGTTTTTT
cdr3_aa: CASSVAGTGTGELFF

v_call: TRBV6-2/TRBV6-3
clone_size: few
cdr3_length: 16
j_call: TRBJ1-5
d_call: TRBD1
cdr3_nt: TGTGCCAGCAGGACAGGGGACACTTATAGCAATCAGCCCCAGCATTTT
cdr3_aa: CASRTGDTYSNQPQHF

v_call: TRBV10-3
clone_size: few
cdr3_length: 14
j_call: TRBJ2-7
d_call: TRBD1
cdr3_nt: TGTGCCATCAGTGAGCGGGGACAGGGATACGAGCAGTACTTC
cdr3_aa: CAISERGQGYEQYF

v_call: TRBV5-4
clone_size: NA
cdr3_length: 13
j_call: TRBJ1-2
d_call: NA
cdr3_nt: TGTGCCAGCAGCCCCGGAACCTTCTATGGCTACACCTTC
cdr3_aa: CASSPGTFYGYTF

v_call: TRBV13
clone_size: many
cdr3_length: 13
j_call: TRBJ2-7
d_call: TRBD2
cdr3_nt: TGTGCCAGCAGCTTTTGGGGGGGCTACGAGCAGTACTTC
cdr3_aa: CASSFWGGYEQYF

v_call: TRBV20-1
clone_size: NA
cdr3_length: 14
j_call: TRBJ2-7
d_call: NA
cdr3_nt: TGCAGTGCCACCGGGACTGCAATCGCCTACGAGCAGTACTTC
cdr3_aa: CSATGTAIAYEQYF

v_call: TRBV6-2/TRBV6-3
clone_size: many
cdr3_length: 13
j_call: TRBJ2-1
d_call: TRBD2
cdr3_nt: TGTGCCAGCAGCCCAACTAGCGCCGGTGAGCAGTTCTTC
cdr3_aa: CASSPTSAGEQFF

v_call: TRBV7-2
clone_size: many
cdr3_length: 15
j_call: TRBJ2-3
d_call: TRBD2
cdr3_nt: TGTGCCAGCAGCAGTATAACGGGAGGGCCAGATACGCAGTATTTT
cdr3_aa: CASSSITGGPDTQYF

v_call: TRBV10-3
clone_size: NA
cdr3_length: 13
j_call: TRBJ2-7
d_call: NA
cdr3_nt: TGTGCCATAGGACAGACTATTCCTTACGAGCAGTACTTC
cdr3_aa: CAIGQTIPYEQYF

v_call: TRBV28
clone_size: many
cdr3_length: 14
j_call: TRBJ1-2
d_call: TRBD1
cdr3_nt: TGTGCCAGCAGCCGGGACAGGGGCGTCTATGGCTACACCTTC
cdr3_aa: CASSRDRGVYGYTF

v_call: TRBV6-1
clone_size: NA
cdr3_length: 15
j_call: TRBJ1-4
d_call: NA
cdr3_nt: TGTGCCAGCAGTGTATTACAGGGAGTGGATGAAAAACTGTTTTTT
cdr3_aa: CASSVLQGVDEKLFF

v_call: TRBV5-1
clone_size: NA
cdr3_length: 14
j_call: TRBJ2-7
d_call: NA
cdr3_nt: TGCGCCAGCAGCTTGGAACAGCAATACTACGAGCAGTACTTC
cdr3_aa: CASSLEQQYYEQYF

v_call: TRBV2
clone_size: NA
cdr3_length: 13
j_call: TRBJ1-4
d_call: NA
cdr3_nt: TGTGCCGGTACCCGGAATAATAATGAAAAACTGTTTTTT
cdr3_aa: CAGTRNNNEKLFF

v_call: TRBV18
clone_size: many
cdr3_length: 15
j_call: TRBJ1-1
d_call: NA
cdr3_nt: TGTGCCAGCTCACCACAGTTCTCGGAAGGGACTGAAGCTTTCTTT
cdr3_aa: CASSPQFSEGTEAFF

v_call: TRBV7-9
clone_size: NA
cdr3_length: 16
j_call: TRBJ2-7
d_call: NA
cdr3_nt: TGTGCCAGCAGCTTAGGGGCGGCCCAGGTCTCCTACGAGCAGTACTTC
cdr3_aa: CASSLGAAQVSYEQYF

v_call: TRBV28
clone_size: many
cdr3_length: 14
j_call: TRBJ1-1
d_call: NA
cdr3_nt: TGTGCCAGCAGCTGGACACGGCAGAACACTGAAGCTTTCTTT
cdr3_aa: CASSWTRQNTEAFF